A single sample is the source of the 7 T cell receptor beta chains below, sequenced in a study of cytomegalovirus exposure and HLA in healthy donors. PCR used 60 Vbeta primers and 13 Jbeta primers. Measured with immunoSEQ multiplex PCR; TCRdb has only the in-frame clones, and not every one. The sample holds about 270,000 clones; roughly 85% are singletons and the top ten take around 4%. The sample consisted of PBMCs. Receptor source: a man aged 40-49 years in good health and CMV-seropositive.

This clone was found a few times. The gene calls are TRBV28 and TRBJ2-7; D is undetermined. This CDR3 is built from 13 residues. The V end was cut by 3 bases, the J end by 0 bases, with 6 bases between. Germline V CDR1 and CDR2: MDHEN, SYDVKM. Here the CDR3 DNA reads TGTGCCAGCAGTTTCGACACCTCCTACGAGCAGTACTTC. Residues: CASSFDTSYEQYF.

CDR3 DNA sequence: TGTGCCAGCAGCTTGGCCAACCAGGCCGGAAACATTCAGTACTTC. As protein: CASSLANQAGNIQYF. The chain combines TRBV5-4 with TRBJ2-4; no clear D gene. Germline assignment: CDR1 SGHNT and CDR2 YYREEE (reference sequence). The length of the CDR3 is 15 residues. V was trimmed by 0 bases and J by 6 bases, leaving 13 bases between them. The complete variable domain, with remaining parts taken from reference TRBV5-4 and TRBJ2-4, reads ETGVTQSPTHLIKTRGQQVTLRCSSQSGHNTVSWYQQALGQGPQFIFQYYREEENGRGNFPPRFSGLQFPNYSSELNVNALELDDSALYLCASSLANQAGNIQYFGAGTRLSVL.

The rearrangement joins TRBV28 to TRBJ2-7, with 10 positions matching TRBD1. CDR1 is MDHEN, CDR2 SYDVKM, per germline. Trimming cost V 10 bases and J 4 bases; bases outside gene matches: 7. CDR3 length equals 13 residues. The DNA for the CDR3 is TGTGCCACCTCCCGGGACAGGGGTTACGAGCAGTACTTC. Amino acids: CATSRDRGYEQYF.

V is TRBV15 and J is TRBJ2-4; 7 nucleotides agree with TRBD2. Germline CDR1 LNHNV, CDR2 YYDKDF (reference sequence). V trimming: 1 base; J trimming: 6 bases; junction bases outside the gene matches: 3. The CDR3 covers 14 residues. Here the CDR3 DNA reads TGTGCCACCAGCAGAGCGGGGAGGGCAAACATTCAGTACTTC. Translated: CATSRAGRANIQYF.

The V call is TRBV28, the J call TRBJ2-2, with 7 bases lining up with TRBD2. The germline gives CDR1 MDHEN, CDR2 SYDVKM. The trim removed 7 bases at V and 1 base at J, leaving 6 bases unmatched. The CDR3 is 15 amino acids. The CDR3 nucleotides are TGTGCCAGCAAGGGAGGGCAGGGGAACACCGGGGAGCTGTTTTTT. Amino acid sequence: CASKGGQGNTGELFF.

The rearrangement joins TRBV5-6 to TRBJ2-2; D unresolved. Trimming stripped 1 base from V and 13 bases from J, with 11 bases between. The germline CDR1 and CDR2 sequences are SGHDT and YYEEEE. The CDR3 covers 12 residues. The CDR3 is CASSLFSFGLFF. The CDR3, as DNA: TGTGCCAGCAGCTTGTTCTCCTTCGGGCTGTTTTTT. Drawing the rest from reference TRBV5-6 and TRBJ2-2, the complete variable domain is DAGVTQSPTHLIKTRGQQVTLRCSPKSGHDTVSWYQQALGQGPQFIFQYYEEEERQRGNFPDRFSGHQFPNYSSELNVNALLLGDSALYLCASSLFSFGLFFGEGSRLTVL.

For the CDR3, the DNA is TGTGCCAGCAGCCTAAGCGCCGGGACAAACTACGAGCAGTACTTC. Its protein product is CASSLSAGTNYEQYF. The chain links TRBV14 to TRBJ2-7, with D possibly TRBD1 on 6 matching bases. V was trimmed by 4 bases and J by 3 bases, leaving 16 bases between them. The germline CDR1 and CDR2 sequences are SGHDN and FVKESK. There are 15 residues in the CDR3.